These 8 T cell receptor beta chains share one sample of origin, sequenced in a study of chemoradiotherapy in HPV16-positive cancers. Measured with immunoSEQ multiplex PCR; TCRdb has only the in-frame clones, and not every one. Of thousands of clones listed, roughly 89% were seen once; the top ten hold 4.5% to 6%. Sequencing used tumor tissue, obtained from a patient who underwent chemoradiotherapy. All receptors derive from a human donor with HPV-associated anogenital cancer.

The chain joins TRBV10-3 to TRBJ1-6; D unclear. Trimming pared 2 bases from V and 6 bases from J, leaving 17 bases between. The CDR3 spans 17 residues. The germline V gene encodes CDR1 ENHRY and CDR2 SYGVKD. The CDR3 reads CAISETPTPGLNSPLHF. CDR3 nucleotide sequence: TGTGCCATCAGTGAGACCCCTACTCCGGGCCTTAATTCACCCCTCCACTTT.

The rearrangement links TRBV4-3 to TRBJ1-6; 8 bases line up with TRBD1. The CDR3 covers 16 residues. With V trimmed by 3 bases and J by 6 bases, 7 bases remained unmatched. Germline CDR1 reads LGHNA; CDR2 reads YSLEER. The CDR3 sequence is CASSQIITGGNSPLHF. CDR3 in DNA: TGCGCCAGCAGCCAGATAATTACAGGGGGTAATTCACCCCTCCACTTT.

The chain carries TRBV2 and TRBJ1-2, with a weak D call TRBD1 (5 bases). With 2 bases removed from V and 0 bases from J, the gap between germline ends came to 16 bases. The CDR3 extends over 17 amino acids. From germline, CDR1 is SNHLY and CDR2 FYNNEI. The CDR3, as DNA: TGTGCCAGCAGTGAATTTGGTCTCGTAGGGGCTAACTATGGCTACACCTTC. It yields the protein CASSEFGLVGANYGYTF.

The CDR3 DNA reads TGTGCCAGCATTGAGGGCGCGAACACCGGGGAGCTGTTTTTT. Protein product: CASIEGANTGELFF. This chain connects TRBV28 to TRBJ2-2; perhaps TRBD2 as D (5 bases). This CDR3 region has 14 residues. Germline CDR1 reads MDHEN; CDR2 reads SYDVKM. Trimming stripped 7 bases from V and 0 bases from J, with 9 bases between.

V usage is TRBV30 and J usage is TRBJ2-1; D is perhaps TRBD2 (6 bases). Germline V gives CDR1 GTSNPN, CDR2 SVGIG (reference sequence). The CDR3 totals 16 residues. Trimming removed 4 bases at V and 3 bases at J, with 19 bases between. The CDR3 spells CAWMYSGGLFYNEQFF. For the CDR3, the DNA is TGTGCCTGGATGTACTCCGGAGGACTATTCTACAATGAGCAGTTCTTC.

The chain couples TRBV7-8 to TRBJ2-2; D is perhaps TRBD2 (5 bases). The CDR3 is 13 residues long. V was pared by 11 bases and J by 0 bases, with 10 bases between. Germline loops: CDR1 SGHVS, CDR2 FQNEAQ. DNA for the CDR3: TGTGCCGGAGGTTCCGCGAACACCGGGGAGCTGTTTTTT. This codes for CAGGSANTGELFF. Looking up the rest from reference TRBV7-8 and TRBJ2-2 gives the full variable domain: GAGVSQSPRYKVAKRGQDVALRCDPISGHVSLFWYQQALGQGPEFLTYFQNEAQLDKSGLPSDRFFAERPEGSVSTLKIQRTQQEDSAVYLCAGGSANTGELFFGEGSRLTVL.

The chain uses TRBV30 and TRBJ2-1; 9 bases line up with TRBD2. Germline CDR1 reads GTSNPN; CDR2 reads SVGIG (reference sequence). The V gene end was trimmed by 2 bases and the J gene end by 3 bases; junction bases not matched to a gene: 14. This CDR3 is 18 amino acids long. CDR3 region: CAWSLLPGGGAYYNEQFF. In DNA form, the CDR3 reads TGTGCCTGGAGTCTGCTCCCGGGCGGGGGGGCCTACTACAATGAGCAGTTCTTC.

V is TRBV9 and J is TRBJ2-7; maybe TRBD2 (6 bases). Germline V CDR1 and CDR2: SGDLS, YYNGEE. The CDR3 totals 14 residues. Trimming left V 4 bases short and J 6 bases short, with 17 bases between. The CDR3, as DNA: TGTGCCAGCAGCTCCGGGGATTTGGGGGGCGAGCAGTACTTC. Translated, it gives CASSSGDLGGEQYF.